The 22 T cell receptor beta chains presented below share a single source sample, sequenced in a study of Graves' ophthalmopathy and Graves' hyperthyroidism. CDR3 regions of TCR beta were amplified from RNA transcripts. HTBI primers were used in a first-round RT-PCR, which preceded a second-round multiplex PCR. TCRdb used MiXCR to reprocess the multiplex PCR reads, holding one entry per CDR3 protein. The top ten clones hold 44% of a sample with roughly 700,000 distinct CDR3 sequences, about 44% of them seen once. Input material: peripheral blood. These receptors came from an adult man with Graves' ophthalmopathy.

This clonotype was recorded many times. V usage is TRBV2 and J usage is TRBJ1-1; D is possibly TRBD1 (6 bases). Trimming took 6 bases from V and 8 from J, leaving 16 bases between them. The CDR3 is 13 residues long. The germline gives CDR1 SNHLY, CDR2 FYNNEI. The CDR3 nucleotides are TGTGCCAGCAGCAGGGGAGGGCCAATAGAAGCTTTCTTT. Translated, it gives CASSRGGPIEAFF.

V gene TRBV29-1 combines with J gene TRBJ2-3, with D tentatively TRBD1 (6 bases). The germline V and J ends were trimmed by 4 bases and 0 bases, with 8 bases remaining between them. In germline, CDR1 is SQVTM, CDR2 ANQGSEA. The CDR3 spans 13 residues. CDR3 residues: CSVVQGSTDTQYF. The CDR3 DNA sequence: TGCAGCGTTGTACAGGGAAGCACAGATACGCAGTATTTT.

Ten or more counts support this clonotype. V is TRBV9 and J is TRBJ1-4, with a tentative D call TRBD1 (5 bases). There are 15 residues in the CDR3. V was cut by 0 bases and J by 7 bases, with 13 bases left in between. Per germline, CDR1 SGDLS and CDR2 YYNGEE. CDR3 nucleotides: TGTGCCAGCAGCGTAGAGGAAGGGGATCGTGAAAAACTGTTTTTT. Translated: CASSVEEGDREKLFF.

The J gene is TRBJ1-3, the V gene TRBV6-5; possible D gene TRBD1, 5 bases. Germline V gene lookup returns CDR1 MNHEY and CDR2 SVGAGI. The V and J ends lost 10 bases and 10 bases respectively, with 14 bases between them. The CDR3 has 11 residues. This chain's CDR3 is CATQQGRTIYF. DNA for the CDR3: TGTGCCACCCAGCAGGGAAGGACCATATATTTT.

This clonotype was detected a few times. In DNA form, the CDR3 reads TGTGCCAGTAGGGGTATCAGCTCCTACGAGCAGTACTTC. Protein sequence: CASRGISSYEQYF. The gene calls are TRBV19 and TRBJ2-7; D remains ambiguous. The CDR3 consists of 13 residues. V lost 6 bases and J 0 bases, leaving 9 bases between the germline ends. CDR1 and CDR2 from the germline V gene are LNHDA and SQIVND (reference sequence).

The chain couples TRBV5-8 to TRBJ2-7; D gene uncertain. This CDR3 is built from 15 residues. Germline V gives CDR1 SGHTS, CDR2 YDEGEE. V gave up 3 bases and J gave up 2 bases, with 15 bases separating them. The CDR3 spells CASSWSSDPTYEQYF. DNA for the CDR3: TGTGCCAGCAGCTGGAGCTCGGACCCCACCTACGAGCAGTACTTC.

This clonotype was recorded many times. The chain uses TRBV7-6 and TRBJ2-5, with 9 bases aligning to TRBD1. Germline CDR1 is SGHVS and CDR2 is FNYEAQ. This CDR3 is 14 amino acids long. V dropped 5 bases and J dropped 2; count of bases not matched to a gene: 3. The CDR3 loop reads CASSAGQGQETQYF. In DNA, the CDR3 is TGTGCCAGCAGCGCCGGACAGGGGCAAGAGACCCAGTACTTC. Together with reference TRBV7-6 and TRBJ2-5, the CDR3 gives the full variable domain: GAGVSQSPRYKVTKRGQDVALRCDPISGHVSLYWYRQALGQGPEFLTYFNYEAQQDKSGLPNDRFSAERPEGSISTLTIQRTEQRDSAMYRCASSAGQGQETQYFGPGTRLLVL.

This clonotype appeared once. A much larger clone sits a single nucleotide away, making a read error possible. V usage is TRBV7-9 and J usage is TRBJ2-5, with unresolved D. Germline assignment: CDR1 SEHNR and CDR2 FQNEAQ (reference sequence). CDR3 length equals 14 residues. CDR3: CTSSARRAQETQYF. CDR3 sequence (DNA): TGTACCAGCAGCGCCCGACGGGCCCAAGAGACCCAGTACTTC.

In this sample, this clonotype turned up once. An end of the junction does not agree with germline; a read error may underlie this. CDR3 loop: CASGQATTAKEQYF. The CDR3 DNA reads TGCGCCAGCGGCCAAGCGACAACGGCCAAGGAGCAGTACTTC. The V gene is TRBV7-3, the J gene TRBJ2-7, with D possibly matching TRBD2 (5 bases). The CDR3 consists of 14 residues. The germline V gene encodes CDR1 SGHTA and CDR2 FQGTGA.

The rearrangement uses TRBV7-9 and TRBJ2-2; D not certain. Germline V lookup: CDR1 SEHNR, CDR2 FQNEAQ (reference sequence). With 7 bases removed from V and 4 bases from J, the gap between germline ends came to 13 bases. The CDR3 totals 14 residues. CDR3 sequence (DNA): TGTGCCAGCACCACCCTCCAGTCCACCGGGGAGCTGTTTTTT. Protein: CASTTLQSTGELFF.

As concerns this clonotype: The junction departs from germline at one end; a sequencing error may be responsible. The rearrangement joins TRBV6-1 to TRBJ2-7, with 9 bases matching TRBD1. This CDR3 contains 15 residues. Looked up from germline, CDR1 is MNHNS and CDR2 is SASEGT. The chain's CDR3 is CATTGQGVGLYERYF. CDR3 DNA: TGTGCCACCACGGGACAGGGAGTAGGTTTGTACGAGCGGTACTTC.

This clonotype appeared a few times. The chain employs TRBV27 and TRBJ1-1; 9 nucleotides align to TRBD1. The germline V gene encodes CDR1 MNHEY and CDR2 SMNVEV (reference sequence). With 9 bases clipped from V and 4 bases from J, the junction kept 3 bases outside the gene matches. The CDR3 has 12 amino acids. The DNA for the CDR3 is TGTGCCAGGGGGACAGGGTTCACTGAAGCTTTCTTT. The encoded protein is CARGTGFTEAFF.

This clonotype was seen ten or more times. This rearrangement joins TRBV29-1 to TRBJ1-2, with a tentative D call TRBD1 (5 bases). The CDR3 has 14 residues. CDR1 and CDR2 (germline): SQVTM, ANQGSEA. V was shortened by 5 bases and J by 2 bases, with 15 bases between the two germline ends. CDR3 in amino acids: CSVLGPQGNYGYTF. CDR3 nucleotide sequence: TGCAGCGTTCTAGGACCCCAGGGAAACTATGGCTACACCTTC.

This clonotype was seen a handful of times. This rearrangement joins TRBV6-6 to TRBJ1-2; D ambiguous. CDR1 is MNHNY, CDR2 SVGAGI, per germline (reference sequence). The CDR3 is 14 amino acids. Trimming took off 8 bases at V and 8 bases at J, with 21 bases between the two ends. CDR3 sequence: CASHQTYTRPGYTF. The CDR3 DNA reads TGTGCCAGCCATCAGACTTACACTCGACCGGGCTACACCTTC.

This clonotype was counted at least ten times. J is TRBJ2-5 and V is TRBV10-3; D perhaps matches TRBD2 (5 bases). Germline CDR1 and CDR2: ENHRY and SYGVKD. The CDR3 totals 13 residues. The V end lost 4 bases, the J end lost 4 bases, and 10 bases lay between the germline ends. The DNA of the CDR3 is TGTGCCATCAGTGGGCTAGAGGGAGAGACCCAGTACTTC. Amino acids: CAISGLEGETQYF.

This clonotype came up many times. The CDR3 spells CASSPNVVRDEAFF. CDR3 DNA: TGTGCCAGCAGCCCCAATGTCGTCCGAGATGAAGCTTTCTTT. The chain has TRBV7-9 and TRBJ1-1; D is unclear. V dropped 5 bases and J dropped 7 bases, with 17 bases sitting between them. CDR3 length: 14 residues. Germline CDR1 SEHNR, CDR2 FQNEAQ (reference sequence).

This clonotype was observed once. Mismatch with germline at one junction end may stem from a read error. The V gene is TRBV10-3, the J gene TRBJ1-2, with 12 bases aligning to TRBD1. CDR1 and CDR2 (germline): ENHRY, SYGVKD. The CDR3 totals 15 residues. CDR3 DNA sequence: TGTGCCAGCAGTATACTCCCGGGACAGGGGGCGGGCTACACCTTC. It translates to CASSILPGQGAGYTF.

The chain couples TRBV15 to TRBJ2-5; D not resolved. The V end lost 0 bases, the J end lost 9 bases, and 20 bases lay between the germline ends. CDR3 length: 16 amino acids. Germline V gene sequence: CDR1 LNHNV, CDR2 YYDKDF (reference sequence). The CDR3 here is CATSRDSGSPQEPQYF. The CDR3 DNA is TGTGCCACCAGCAGAGATTCCGGATCCCCCCAGGAGCCCCAGTACTTC.

This clonotype was detected many times. The chain carries TRBV15 and TRBJ2-7; perhaps TRBD2 as D (6 bases). Germline V gene lookup returns CDR1 LNHNV and CDR2 YYDKDF (reference sequence). The CDR3 is 16 residues long. Between the trimmed V and J ends, which lost 3 bases and 4 bases, there was a span of 19 bases. As DNA, the CDR3 is TGTGCCACCAGCAGTAATGGAGGGGCTGCTTCATACGAGCAGTACTTC. Translating gives CATSSNGGAASYEQYF.

This clonotype was observed at least ten times. The rearrangement links TRBV7-6 to TRBJ2-7; 10 bases map to TRBD2. Germline V CDR1 and CDR2: SGHVS, FNYEAQ. The CDR3 consists of 14 residues. The junction had 3 bases not matched to a gene; V was cut back by 1 base and J by 6 bases. The CDR3 DNA is TGTGCCAGCAGCTTAGATACTAGCGGGATCGAGCAGTACTTC. This codes for CASSLDTSGIEQYF.

The chain recombines TRBV2 with TRBJ1-2; D is undetermined. This CDR3 has 13 amino acids. The ends were cut back, 8 bases at V and 2 bases at J, with 12 bases in the middle. In germline, CDR1 is SNHLY, CDR2 FYNNEI. In DNA, the CDR3 is TGTGCCAGCGGACTTGGATCGAACTATGGCTACACCTTC. As protein: CASGLGSNYGYTF.

This clonotype was recorded at least ten times. The genes are TRBV7-8 and TRBJ2-2; D is possibly TRBD2 (5 bases). V lost 5 bases and J lost 7, with 17 bases in between. The CDR3 is made up of 15 amino acids. CDR1 is SGHVS, CDR2 FQNEAQ, per germline. CDR3 bases: TGTGCCAGCAGCCCCCGACTAACTATCGGCGGGGAGCTGTTTTTT. Residues: CASSPRLTIGGELFF.